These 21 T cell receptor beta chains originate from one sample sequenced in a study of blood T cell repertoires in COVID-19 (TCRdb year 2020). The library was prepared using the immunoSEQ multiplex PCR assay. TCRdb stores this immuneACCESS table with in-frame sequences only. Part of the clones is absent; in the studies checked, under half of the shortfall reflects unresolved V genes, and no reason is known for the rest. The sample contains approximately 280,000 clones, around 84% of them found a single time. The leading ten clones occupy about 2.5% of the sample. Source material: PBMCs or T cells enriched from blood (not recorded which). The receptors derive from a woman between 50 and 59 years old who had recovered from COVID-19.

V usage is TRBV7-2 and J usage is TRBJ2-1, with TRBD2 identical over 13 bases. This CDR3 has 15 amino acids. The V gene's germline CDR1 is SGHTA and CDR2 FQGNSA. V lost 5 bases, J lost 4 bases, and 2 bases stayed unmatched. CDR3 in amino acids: CASSLGLAGYNEQFF. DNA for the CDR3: TGTGCCAGCAGCCTGGGACTAGCGGGGTACAATGAGCAGTTCTTC.

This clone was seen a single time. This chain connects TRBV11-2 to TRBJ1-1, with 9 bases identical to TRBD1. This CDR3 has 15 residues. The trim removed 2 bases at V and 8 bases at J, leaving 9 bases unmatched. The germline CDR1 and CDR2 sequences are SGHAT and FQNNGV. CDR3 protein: CASSLRGTGTGEAFF. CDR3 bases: TGTGCCAGCAGCTTAAGGGGTACCGGGACAGGGGAAGCTTTCTTT.

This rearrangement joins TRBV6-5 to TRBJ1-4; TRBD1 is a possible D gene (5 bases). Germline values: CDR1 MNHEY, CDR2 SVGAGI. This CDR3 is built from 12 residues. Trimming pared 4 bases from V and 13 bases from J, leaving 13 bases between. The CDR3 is CASSSTAGRLFF. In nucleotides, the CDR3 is TGTGCCAGCAGTTCCACAGCGGGACGACTGTTTTTT.

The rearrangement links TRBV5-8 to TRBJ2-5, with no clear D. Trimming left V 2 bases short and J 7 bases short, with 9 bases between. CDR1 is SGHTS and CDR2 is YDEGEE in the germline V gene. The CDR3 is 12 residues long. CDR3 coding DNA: TGTGCCAGCAGCTTTATCAGCGCGACCCAGTACTTC. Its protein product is CASSFISATQYF.

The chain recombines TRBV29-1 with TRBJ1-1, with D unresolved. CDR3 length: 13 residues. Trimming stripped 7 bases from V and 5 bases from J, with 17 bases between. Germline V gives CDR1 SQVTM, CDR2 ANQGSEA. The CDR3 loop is CSGARSGGTEAFF. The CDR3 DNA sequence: TGCAGCGGGGCCCGGTCGGGAGGGACTGAAGCTTTCTTT.

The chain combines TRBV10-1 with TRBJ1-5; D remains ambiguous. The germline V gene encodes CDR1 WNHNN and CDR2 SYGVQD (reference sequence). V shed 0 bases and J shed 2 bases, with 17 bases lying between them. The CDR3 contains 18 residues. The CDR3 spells CASSESSGGGRRNQPQHF. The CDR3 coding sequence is TGCGCCAGCAGTGAGTCCTCTGGTGGAGGGCGGCGCAATCAGCCCCAGCATTTT.

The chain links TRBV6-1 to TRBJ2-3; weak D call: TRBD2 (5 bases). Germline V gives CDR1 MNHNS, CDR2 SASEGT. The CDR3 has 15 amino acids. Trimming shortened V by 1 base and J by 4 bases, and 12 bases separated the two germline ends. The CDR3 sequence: CASSEVRGNPDTQYF. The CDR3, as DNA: TGTGCCAGCAGTGAAGTCCGAGGGAATCCAGATACGCAGTATTTT.

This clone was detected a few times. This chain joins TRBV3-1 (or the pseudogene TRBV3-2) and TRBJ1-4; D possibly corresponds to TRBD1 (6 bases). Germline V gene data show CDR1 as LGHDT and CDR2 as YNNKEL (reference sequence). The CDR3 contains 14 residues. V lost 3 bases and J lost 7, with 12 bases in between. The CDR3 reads CASSQGALSEKLFF. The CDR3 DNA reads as TGTGCCAGCAGCCAGGGGGCCCTTAGTGAAAAACTGTTTTTT.

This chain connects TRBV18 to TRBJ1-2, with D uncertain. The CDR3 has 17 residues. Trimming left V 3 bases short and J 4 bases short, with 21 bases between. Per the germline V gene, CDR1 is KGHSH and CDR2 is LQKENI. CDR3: CASSPQAVPTDIYGYTF. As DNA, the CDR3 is TGTGCCAGCTCACCGCAGGCAGTCCCAACTGACATCTATGGCTACACCTTC.

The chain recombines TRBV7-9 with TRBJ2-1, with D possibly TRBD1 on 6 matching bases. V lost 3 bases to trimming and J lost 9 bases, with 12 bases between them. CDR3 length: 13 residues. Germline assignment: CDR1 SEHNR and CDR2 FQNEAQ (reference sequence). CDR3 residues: CASSLRTASEQFF. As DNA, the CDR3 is TGTGCCAGCAGCTTGAGGACAGCAAGTGAGCAGTTCTTC.

DNA for the CDR3: TGCGCCAGCAGCTTGTCGGGCGGGAGCCCAGATACGCAGTATTTT. Protein sequence: CASSLSGGSPDTQYF. V is TRBV5-1 and J is TRBJ2-3; 7 bases are a match to TRBD2. The CDR3 covers 15 residues. Germline CDR1 SGHRS, CDR2 YFSETQ. V shed 1 base and J 4 bases; nucleotides not matched to a gene: 6.

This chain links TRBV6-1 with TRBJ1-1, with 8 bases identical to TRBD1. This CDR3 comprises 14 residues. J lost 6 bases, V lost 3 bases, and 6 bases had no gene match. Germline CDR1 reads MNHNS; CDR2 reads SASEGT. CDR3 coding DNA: TGTGCCAGCAGTGACGGACAGGGCTACCCTGAAGCTTTCTTT. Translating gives CASSDGQGYPEAFF.

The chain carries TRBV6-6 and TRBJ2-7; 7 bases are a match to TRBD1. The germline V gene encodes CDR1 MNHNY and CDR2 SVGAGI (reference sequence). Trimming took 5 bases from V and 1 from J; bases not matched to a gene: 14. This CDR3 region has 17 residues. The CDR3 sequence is CASSPRVQGPTSYEQYF. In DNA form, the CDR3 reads TGTGCCAGCAGTCCACGCGTACAGGGGCCCACTTCCTACGAGCAGTACTTC.

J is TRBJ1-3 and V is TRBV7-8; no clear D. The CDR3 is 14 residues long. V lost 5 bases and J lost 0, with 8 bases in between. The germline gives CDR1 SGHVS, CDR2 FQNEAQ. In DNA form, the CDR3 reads TGTGCCAGCAGCGCGGGAAGCTCTGGAAACACCATATATTTT. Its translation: CASSAGSSGNTIYF.

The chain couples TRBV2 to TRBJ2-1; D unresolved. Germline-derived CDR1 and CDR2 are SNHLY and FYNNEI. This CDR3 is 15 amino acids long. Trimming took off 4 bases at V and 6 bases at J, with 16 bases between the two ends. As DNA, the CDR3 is TGTGCCAGCAGTGTGAGGCGGAAAGACTCCAATGAGCAGTTCTTC. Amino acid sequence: CASSVRRKDSNEQFF. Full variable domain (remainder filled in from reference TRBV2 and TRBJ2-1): EPEVTQTPSHQVTQMGQEVILRCVPISNHLYFYWYRQILGQKVEFLVSFYNNEISEKSEIFDDQFSVERPDGSNFTLKIRSTKLEDSAMYFCASSVRRKDSNEQFFGPGTRLTVL.

The DNA for the CDR3 is TGTGCCAGCAGTTTCGCCTTCGGGACAGGGGGACAGATGAACACTGAAGCTTTCTTT. Translating it yields CASSFAFGTGGQMNTEAFF. The chain couples TRBV28 to TRBJ1-1; 11 nucleotides align to TRBD1. V shed 3 bases, J shed 0 bases, and the junction held 12 bases outside the gene matches. Germline V gives CDR1 MDHEN, CDR2 SYDVKM. The CDR3 is made up of 19 amino acids.

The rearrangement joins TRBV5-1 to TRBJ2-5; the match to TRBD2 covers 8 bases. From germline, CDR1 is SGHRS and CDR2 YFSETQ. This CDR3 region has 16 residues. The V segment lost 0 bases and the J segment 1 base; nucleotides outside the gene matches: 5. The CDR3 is CASSLAPSGSQETQYF. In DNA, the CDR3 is TGCGCCAGCAGCTTGGCGCCTAGCGGGTCCCAAGAGACCCAGTACTTC. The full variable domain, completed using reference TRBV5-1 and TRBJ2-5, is KAGVTQTPRYLIKTRGQQVTLSCSPISGHRSVSWYQQTPGQGLQFLFEYFSETQRNKGNFPGRFSGRQFSNSRSEMNVSTLELGDSALYLCASSLAPSGSQETQYFGPGTRLLVL.

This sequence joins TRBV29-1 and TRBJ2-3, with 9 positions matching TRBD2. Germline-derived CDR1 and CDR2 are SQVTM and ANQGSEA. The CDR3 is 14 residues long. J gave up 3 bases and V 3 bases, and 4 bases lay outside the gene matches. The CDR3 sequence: CSVDEAGGTDTQYF. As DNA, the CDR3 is TGCAGCGTTGATGAAGCGGGGGGAACAGATACGCAGTATTTT.

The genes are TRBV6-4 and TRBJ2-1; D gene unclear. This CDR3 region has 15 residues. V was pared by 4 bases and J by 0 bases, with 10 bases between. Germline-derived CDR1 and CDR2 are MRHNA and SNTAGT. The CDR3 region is CASSAFHSSYNEQFF. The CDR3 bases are TGTGCCAGCAGTGCGTTTCATAGCTCCTACAATGAGCAGTTCTTC.

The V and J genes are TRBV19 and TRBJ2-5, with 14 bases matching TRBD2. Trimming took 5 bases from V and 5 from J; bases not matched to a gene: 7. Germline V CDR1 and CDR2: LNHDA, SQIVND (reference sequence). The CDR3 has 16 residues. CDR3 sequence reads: CASSRTSGGPQETQYF. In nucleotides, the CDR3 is TGTGCCAGTAGTCGGACTAGCGGGGGGCCGCAGGAGACCCAGTACTTC.

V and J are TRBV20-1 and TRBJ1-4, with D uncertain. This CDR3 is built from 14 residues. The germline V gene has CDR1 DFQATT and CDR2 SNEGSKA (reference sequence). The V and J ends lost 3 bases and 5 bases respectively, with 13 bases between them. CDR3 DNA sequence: TGCAGTGCTAGTATTCGGGTTGGGAATGAAAAACTGTTTTTT. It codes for CSASIRVGNEKLFF.